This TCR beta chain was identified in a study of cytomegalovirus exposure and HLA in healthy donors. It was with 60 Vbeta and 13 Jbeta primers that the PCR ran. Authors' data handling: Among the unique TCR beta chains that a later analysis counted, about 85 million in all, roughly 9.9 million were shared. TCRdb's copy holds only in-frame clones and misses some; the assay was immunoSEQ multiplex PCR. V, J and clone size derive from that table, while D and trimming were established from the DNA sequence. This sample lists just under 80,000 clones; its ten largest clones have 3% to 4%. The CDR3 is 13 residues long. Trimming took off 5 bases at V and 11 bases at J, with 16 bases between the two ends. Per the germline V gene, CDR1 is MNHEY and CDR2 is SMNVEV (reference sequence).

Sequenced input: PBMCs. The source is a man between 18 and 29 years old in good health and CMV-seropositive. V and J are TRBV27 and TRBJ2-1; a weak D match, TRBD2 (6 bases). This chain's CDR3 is CASSGGTGTKQFF. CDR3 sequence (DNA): TGTGCCAGCAGTGGCGGGACTGGAACCAAGCAGTTCTTC.